This is a list of T cell receptor beta chains from one sample in a study of T cells after yellow fever vaccination. TCRdb reprocessed the 5' RACE reads with MiXCR, giving one entry per CDR3 protein. The sample comprises approximately 69,000 distinct CDR3 sequences, approximately 5% of which are singletons, and less than 2.5% rests with the top ten. The input for sequencing was CD4+ T cells sorted from PBMCs, taken around 14 days after the first yellow fever vaccination. These receptors were taken from a man aged 18 to 30 who received the YFV17D yellow fever vaccine. The CDR3 runs from the conserved cysteine through the conserved F or W. Each record gives: V gene, J gene, CDR3 length, CDR3 protein.

v_call: TRBV5-1; j_call: TRBJ2-5; cdr3_length: 17; cdr3_aa: CASSQLTVAGAGETQYF
v_call: TRBV6-4; j_call: TRBJ1-1; cdr3_length: 13; cdr3_aa: CASRAQVYTEAFF
v_call: TRBV6-2/TRBV6-3; j_call: TRBJ2-3; cdr3_length: 16; cdr3_aa: CASRPHDRASTDTQYF
v_call: TRBV5-5; j_call: TRBJ2-3; cdr3_length: 15; cdr3_aa: CASSLHGILTDTQYF
v_call: TRBV18; j_call: TRBJ2-3; cdr3_length: 14; cdr3_aa: CASSPPGVMDTQYF
v_call: TRBV4-3; j_call: TRBJ2-2; cdr3_length: 16; cdr3_aa: CASSQGWSANTGELFF
v_call: TRBV5-1; j_call: TRBJ2-5; cdr3_length: 15; cdr3_aa: CASSPQTGKQETQYF
v_call: TRBV19; j_call: TRBJ1-5; cdr3_length: 15; cdr3_aa: CASSMEGEGNQPQHF
v_call: TRBV7-3; j_call: TRBJ2-4; cdr3_length: 15; cdr3_aa: CASSQDRGVDNIQYF
v_call: TRBV5-1; j_call: TRBJ1-1; cdr3_length: 16; cdr3_aa: CASRASIGQGHFPAFF
v_call: TRBV3-1; j_call: TRBJ2-7; cdr3_length: 12; cdr3_aa: CASSPGAYEQYF
v_call: TRBV19; j_call: TRBJ2-2; cdr3_length: 14; cdr3_aa: CASSISVLTGELFF